Listed below are T cell receptor beta chains from one sample, sequenced in a study of blood T cell repertoires in COVID-19. Measured with immunoSEQ multiplex PCR; TCRdb has only the in-frame clones, and not every one. The sample yields 150,000 to 200,000 clones, over 75% seen once. Sequencing input: peripheral blood. These receptors were taken from a man aged 55 to 70 with active or convalescent COVID-19. CDR3s include the opening cysteine and the closing phenylalanine or tryptophan. D genes are given only for firm matches. Expanded clones are given a class, and other clones once, few, many or no size at all.

D: TRBD2
J: TRBJ2-2
V: TRBV6-1
size: NA
length: 17
CDR3: CASSEASLAGGTGELFF
DNA: TGTGCCAGCAGTGAAGCCAGTCTAGCGGGGGGCACCGGGGAGCTGTTTTTT

D: TRBD2
J: TRBJ2-1
V: TRBV3-1/TRBV3-2
size: NA
length: 16
CDR3: CASSQVLQREHNEQFF
DNA: TGTGCCAGCAGCCAAGTTTTGCAGCGGGAGCACAATGAGCAGTTCTTC

D: NA
J: TRBJ1-1
V: TRBV4-2
size: NA
length: 15
CDR3: CASSHNMGGNTEAFF
DNA: TGTGCCAGCAGCCACAACATGGGGGGGAACACTGAAGCTTTCTTT

D: NA
J: TRBJ1-1
V: TRBV6-5
size: NA
length: 14
CDR3: CASSKDRRITEAFF
DNA: TGTGCCAGCAGTAAGGACAGAAGGATCACTGAAGCTTTCTTT

D: NA
J: TRBJ2-5
V: TRBV2
size: NA
length: 11
CDR3: CASGWAKTQYF
DNA: TGTGCCAGCGGCTGGGCCAAGACCCAGTACTTC

D: NA
J: TRBJ1-5
V: TRBV19
size: once
length: 13
CDR3: CATNRDKNQPQHF
DNA: TGTGCCACCAACAGGGACAAAAATCAGCCCCAGCATTTT

D: TRBD1
J: TRBJ1-5
V: TRBV7-2
size: NA
length: 16
CDR3: CASSWGQGNSNQPQHF
DNA: TGTGCCAGCAGCTGGGGACAGGGGAATAGCAATCAGCCCCAGCATTTT

D: TRBD2
J: TRBJ2-3
V: TRBV14
size: NA
length: 17
CDR3: CASSQGLAGKGTDTQYF
DNA: TGTGCCAGCAGCCAAGGGCTAGCGGGGAAGGGCACAGATACGCAGTATTTT

D: NA
J: TRBJ1-2
V: TRBV19
size: NA
length: 11
CDR3: CASSTGVGYTF
DNA: TGTGCCAGTAGTACAGGGGTGGGCTACACCTTC

D: NA
J: TRBJ1-4
V: TRBV27
size: once
length: 12
CDR3: CASKGSSEKLFF
DNA: TGTGCCAGCAAGGGGTCAAGTGAAAAACTGTTTTTT

D: TRBD2
J: TRBJ2-1
V: TRBV6-5
size: NA
length: 14
CDR3: CASTFGGGNNEQFF
DNA: TGTGCCAGCACTTTCGGCGGGGGGAACAATGAGCAGTTCTTC

D: TRBD2
J: TRBJ2-3
V: TRBV25-1
size: NA
length: 17
CDR3: CASSETRLAGVEDTQYF
DNA: TGTGCCAGCAGTGAAACTCGGCTAGCGGGAGTCGAAGATACGCAGTATTTT

D: TRBD2
J: TRBJ2-2
V: TRBV19
size: NA
length: 15
CDR3: CASSRLADNTGELFF
DNA: TGTGCCAGTAGTCGACTAGCGGATAACACCGGGGAGCTGTTTTTT

D: TRBD2
J: TRBJ2-7
V: TRBV5-6
size: NA
length: 16
CDR3: CASSLGLGGSSYEQYF
DNA: TGTGCCAGCAGCTTAGGTCTAGGCGGGAGCTCCTACGAGCAGTACTTC

D: TRBD1
J: TRBJ1-2
V: TRBV27
size: NA
length: 16
CDR3: CASSLASPGQGNGYTF
DNA: TGTGCCAGCAGTTTAGCCTCCCCGGGACAGGGTAATGGCTACACCTTC

D: NA
J: TRBJ1-4
V: TRBV29-1
size: NA
length: 13
CDR3: CSVSTGPNEKLFF
DNA: TGCAGCGTTTCAACAGGGCCTAATGAAAAACTGTTTTTT

D: TRBD1
J: TRBJ2-7
V: TRBV6-5
size: NA
length: 15
CDR3: CASKKEGQGIYEQYF
DNA: TGTGCCAGCAAAAAGGAGGGACAGGGGATTTACGAGCAGTACTTC

D: NA
J: TRBJ2-2
V: TRBV5-4
size: NA
length: 17
CDR3: CASSLRHQGGKTGELFF
DNA: TGTGCCAGCAGCTTAAGGCACCAAGGGGGTAAAACCGGGGAGCTGTTTTTT

D: TRBD2
J: TRBJ2-1
V: TRBV28
size: NA
length: 15
CDR3: CASSFLLAGGGEQFF
DNA: TGTGCCAGCAGTTTCCTGCTAGCGGGAGGGGGTGAGCAGTTCTTC

D: NA
J: TRBJ1-4
V: TRBV5-6
size: NA
length: 15
CDR3: CASSSSPTTNEKLFF
DNA: TGCGCCAGCAGCTCTTCGCCTACAACTAATGAAAAACTGTTTTTT

D: TRBD1
J: TRBJ1-6
V: TRBV28
size: NA
length: 16
CDR3: CASSPGTGADNSPLHF
DNA: TGTGCCAGCAGCCCGGGGACAGGGGCGGATAATTCACCCCTCCACTTT

D: NA
J: TRBJ1-3
V: TRBV5-1
size: NA
length: 15
CDR3: CASSLVAGDGNTIYF
DNA: TGCGCCAGCAGCTTGGTAGCGGGTGACGGAAACACCATATATTTT

D: NA
J: TRBJ2-1
V: TRBV7-2
size: NA
length: 14
CDR3: CASSLATKRDEQFF
DNA: TGTGCCAGCAGCTTAGCGACAAAGAGGGATGAGCAGTTCTTC

D: TRBD2
J: TRBJ2-3
V: TRBV5-1
size: NA
length: 14
CDR3: CASSFGTGGDTQYF
DNA: TGCGCCAGCAGCTTCGGGACGGGGGGAGATACGCAGTATTTT

D: TRBD2
J: TRBJ2-3
V: TRBV7-6
size: NA
length: 16
CDR3: CASSLVSSGGADTQYF
DNA: TGTGCCAGCAGCTTAGTTAGTAGCGGGGGCGCAGATACGCAGTATTTT

D: NA
J: TRBJ2-7
V: TRBV11-2
size: NA
length: 14
CDR3: CASSTRTVSYEQYF
DNA: TGTGCCAGCAGCACGCGGACAGTGTCCTACGAGCAGTACTTC

D: NA
J: TRBJ2-7
V: TRBV27
size: NA
length: 14
CDR3: CASSPYDSSYEQYF
DNA: TGTGCCAGCAGTCCGTACGACAGCTCCTACGAGCAGTACTTC

D: TRBD1
J: TRBJ1-4
V: TRBV24-1
size: once
length: 15
CDR3: CATSPGTGVNEKLFF
DNA: TGTGCCACCAGTCCCGGGACAGGGGTTAATGAAAAACTGTTTTTT

D: TRBD1
J: TRBJ2-3
V: TRBV10-3
size: many
length: 11
CDR3: CATTGQDTQYF
DNA: TGTGCCACGACAGGGCAAGATACGCAGTATTTT

D: NA
J: TRBJ2-7
V: TRBV4-1
size: NA
length: 13
CDR3: CASSLQGSYEQYF
DNA: TGCGCCAGCAGCTTACAGGGATCCTACGAGCAGTACTTC

D: NA
J: TRBJ1-5
V: TRBV4-1
size: once
length: 13
CDR3: CASSQEILQPQHF
DNA: TGCGCCAGCAGCCAAGAGATACTTCAGCCCCAGCATTTT

D: NA
J: TRBJ2-3
V: TRBV6-2/TRBV6-3
size: NA
length: 15
CDR3: CASSYFTGSEDTQYF
DNA: TGTGCCAGCAGTTATTTCACCGGGAGTGAAGATACGCAGTATTTT

D: TRBD1
J: TRBJ2-7
V: TRBV13
size: NA
length: 16
CDR3: CASSLGAGQGAYEQYF
DNA: TGTGCCAGCAGCTTAGGGGCAGGACAGGGGGCCTACGAGCAGTACTTC

D: NA
J: TRBJ2-5
V: TRBV15
size: few
length: 15
CDR3: CATSRDPGAEETQYF
DNA: TGTGCCACCAGCAGAGATCCAGGGGCCGAGGAGACCCAGTACTTC

D: TRBD2
J: TRBJ2-3
V: TRBV5-8
size: NA
length: 19
CDR3: CASSSGLAGGPFSTDTQYF
DNA: TGTGCCAGCAGCTCTGGACTAGCGGGAGGGCCGTTTAGCACAGATACGCAGTATTTT

D: NA
J: TRBJ1-1
V: TRBV3-1/TRBV3-2
size: few
length: 15
CDR3: CASSPAGRKNTEAFF
DNA: TGTGCCAGCAGCCCGGCGGGACGGAAGAACACTGAAGCTTTCTTT

D: TRBD1
J: TRBJ1-4
V: TRBV3-1/TRBV3-2
size: NA
length: 19
CDR3: CASSPFGTGGFRTNEKLFF
DNA: TGTGCCAGCAGCCCGTTCGGAACAGGGGGATTTCGGACTAATGAAAAACTGTTTTTT

D: NA
J: TRBJ1-3
V: TRBV7-9
size: NA
length: 14
CDR3: CATTTDSSGNTIYF
DNA: TGTGCCACTACTACGGACAGCTCTGGAAACACCATATATTTT

D: TRBD2
J: TRBJ2-2
V: TRBV4-2
size: NA
length: 17
CDR3: CASSQGGLAGFTGELFF
DNA: TGTGCCAGCAGCCAAGGGGGACTAGCGGGGTTCACCGGGGAGCTGTTTTTT

D: NA
J: TRBJ1-1
V: TRBV3-1/TRBV3-2
size: NA
length: 14
CDR3: CASSQQGSGTEAFF
DNA: TGTGCCAGCAGCCAACAGGGGTCTGGGACTGAAGCTTTCTTT

D: TRBD2
J: TRBJ2-1
V: TRBV5-8
size: NA
length: 15
CDR3: CASSWGLAEYNEQFF
DNA: TGTGCCAGCAGCTGGGGACTAGCGGAATACAATGAGCAGTTCTTC

D: NA
J: TRBJ2-2
V: TRBV19
size: NA
length: 15
CDR3: CASNRAGRYTGELFF
DNA: TGTGCCAGTAACAGGGCGGGCAGGTACACCGGGGAGCTGTTTTTT

D: NA
J: TRBJ1-6
V: TRBV6-9
size: NA
length: 12
CDR3: CASSSPISPLHF
DNA: TGTGCCAGCAGTTCTCCTATTTCACCCCTCCACTTT

D: TRBD1
J: TRBJ1-5
V: TRBV5-6
size: NA
length: 14
CDR3: CASSKQGAVQPQHF
DNA: TGTGCCAGCAGTAAACAGGGGGCGGTTCAGCCCCAGCATTTT

D: NA
J: TRBJ2-5
V: TRBV6-5
size: NA
length: 14
CDR3: CASYTTAPQETQYF
DNA: TGTGCCAGCTACACGACAGCACCCCAAGAGACCCAGTACTTC

D: TRBD2
J: TRBJ2-5
V: TRBV5-1
size: NA
length: 13
CDR3: CASSTSGGETQYF
DNA: TGCGCCAGCAGTACTAGCGGCGGGGAGACCCAGTACTTC

D: NA
J: TRBJ1-1
V: TRBV21-1
size: NA
length: 16
CDR3: CASSKVQGLSHTEAFF
DNA: TGTGCCAGCAGCAAAGTCCAGGGGCTGAGTCACACTGAAGCTTTCTTT

D: TRBD2
J: TRBJ2-2
V: TRBV5-1
size: NA
length: 17
CDR3: CASSLDIPSGSAGELFF
DNA: TGCGCCAGCAGCTTGGATATCCCTAGCGGGAGCGCCGGGGAGCTGTTTTTT

D: NA
J: TRBJ1-4
V: TRBV9
size: NA
length: 15
CDR3: CASSPAGGVNEKLFF
DNA: TGTGCCAGCAGCCCTGCCGGGGGGGTTAATGAAAAACTGTTTTTT

D: TRBD1
J: TRBJ1-2
V: TRBV7-9
size: NA
length: 16
CDR3: CASSPTGGVYYYGYTF
DNA: TGTGCCAGCAGTCCAACAGGGGGCGTCTATTACTATGGCTACACCTTC